These T cell receptor beta chains were read from a single sample in a study of blood T cell repertoires in COVID-19. The data were produced by immunoSEQ multiplex PCR, yet TCRdb's version contains in-frame clones alone and is incomplete. The repertoire holds about 220,000 clones, with just over 85% as singletons. What was sequenced was PBMCs or T cells enriched from blood (not recorded which). The origin of the receptors is a woman in her fifties or sixties with acute COVID-19. The CDR3 runs from the conserved cysteine through the conserved F or W. The D gene is left open where the match is weak. Size is omitted from some rows. Given values are once, few, many or a class for expanded clones.

d_call	clone_size	j_call	v_call	cdr3_nt	cdr3_aa
TRBD2	NA	TRBJ2-1	TRBV5-1	TGCGCCAGCAGCTTGGGGGCTAGCGGGAGCCTACGGAATGAGCAGTTCTTC	CASSLGASGSLRNEQFF
NA	NA	TRBJ2-7	TRBV10-3	TGTGCCATCAGGGCCCCATTTTACGAGCAGTACTTC	CAIRAPFYEQYF
NA	NA	TRBJ2-1	TRBV2	TGTGCCAGCAGTGAAATTAAGGGGAAGATCTCCTACAATGAGCAGTTCTTC	CASSEIKGKISYNEQFF
NA	once	TRBJ1-1	TRBV18	TGTGCCAGCTCACCATCGGGCAGGGTCAACACTGAAGCTTTCTTT	CASSPSGRVNTEAFF
TRBD2	NA	TRBJ2-1	TRBV5-4	TGTGCCAGCAGCTTGAGAAGCGGGGGTTACAATGAGCAGTTCTTC	CASSLRSGGYNEQFF
TRBD1	NA	TRBJ2-7	TRBV27	TGTGCCAGCAAGGGACAGGGGATCTACGAGCAGTACTTC	CASKGQGIYEQYF
NA	NA	TRBJ1-1	TRBV4-2	TGTGCCAGCAGCCAAGGGGACACAGGATTGAACACTGAAGCTTTCTTT	CASSQGDTGLNTEAFF
NA	NA	TRBJ2-1	TRBV24-1	TGTGCCACCAGTGCCGTACCCCAGGCACAGTACAATGAGCAGTTCTTC	CATSAVPQAQYNEQFF
NA	NA	TRBJ2-2	TRBV28	TGTGCCAGCAGTTTCGAAGTTCGGCTAGCGAGTGGCGGGGAGCTGTTTTTT	CASSFEVRLASGGELFF
NA	NA	TRBJ1-1	TRBV14	TGTGCCAGCAGCCACGGATGGGAGAAACTCGGGGAAGCTTTCTTT	CASSHGWEKLGEAFF
NA	NA	TRBJ1-6	TRBV5-1	TGCGCCAGCAGGCGAGGAAATTCACCCCTCCACTTT	CASRRGNSPLHF
NA	NA	TRBJ1-3	TRBV3-1/TRBV3-2	TGTGCCAGCAGCCGGGGGGGCGGTGGAAACACCATATATTTT	CASSRGGGGNTIYF
NA	NA	TRBJ2-1	TRBV6-5	TGTGCCAGCAAGTATTCGATGAGTAGAGGCCATGAGCAGTTCTTC	CASKYSMSRGHEQFF
TRBD1	NA	TRBJ2-1	TRBV10-3	TGTGCCATCACGGAGGATCCGGGACAGGGGGCCTATGAGCAGTTCTTC	CAITEDPGQGAYEQFF